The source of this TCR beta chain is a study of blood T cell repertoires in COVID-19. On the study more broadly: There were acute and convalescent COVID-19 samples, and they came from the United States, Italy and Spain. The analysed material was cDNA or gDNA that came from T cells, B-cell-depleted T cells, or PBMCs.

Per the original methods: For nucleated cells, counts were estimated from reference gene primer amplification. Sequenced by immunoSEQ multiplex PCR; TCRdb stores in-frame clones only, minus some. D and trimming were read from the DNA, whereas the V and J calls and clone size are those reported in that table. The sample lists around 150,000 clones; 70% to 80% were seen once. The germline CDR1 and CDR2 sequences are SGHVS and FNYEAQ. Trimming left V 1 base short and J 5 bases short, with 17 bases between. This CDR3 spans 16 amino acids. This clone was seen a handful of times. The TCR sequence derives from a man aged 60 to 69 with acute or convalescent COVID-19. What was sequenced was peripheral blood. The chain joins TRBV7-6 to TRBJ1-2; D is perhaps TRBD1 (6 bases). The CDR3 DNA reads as TGTGCCAGCAGCTTAGAAACAGGGTATTCGGATTATGGCTACACCTTC. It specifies CASSLETGYSDYGYTF.